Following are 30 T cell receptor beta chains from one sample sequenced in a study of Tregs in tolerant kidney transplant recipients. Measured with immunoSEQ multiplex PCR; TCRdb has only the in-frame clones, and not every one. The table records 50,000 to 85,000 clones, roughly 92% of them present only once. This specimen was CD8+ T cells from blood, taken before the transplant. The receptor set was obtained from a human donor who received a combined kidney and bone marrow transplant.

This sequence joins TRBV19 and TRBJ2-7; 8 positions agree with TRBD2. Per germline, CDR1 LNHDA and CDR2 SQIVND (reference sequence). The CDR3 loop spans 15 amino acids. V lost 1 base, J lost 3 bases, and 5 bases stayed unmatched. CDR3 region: CASSIGEAGVYEQYF. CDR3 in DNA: TGTGCCAGTAGTATAGGAGAAGCGGGGGTCTACGAGCAGTACTTC.

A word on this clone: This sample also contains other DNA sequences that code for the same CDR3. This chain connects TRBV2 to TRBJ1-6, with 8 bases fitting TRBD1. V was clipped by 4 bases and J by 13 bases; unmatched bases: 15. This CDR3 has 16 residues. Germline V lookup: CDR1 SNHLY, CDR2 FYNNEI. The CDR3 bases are TGTGCCAGCAGTGCAAAGGCAGGGGGCATGGGTTCCCCCCTCCACTTT. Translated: CASSAKAGGMGSPLHF. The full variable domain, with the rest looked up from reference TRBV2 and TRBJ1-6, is EPEVTQTPSHQVTQMGQEVILRCVPISNHLYFYWYRQILGQKVEFLVSFYNNEISEKSEIFDDQFSVERPDGSNFTLKIRSTKLEDSAMYFCASSAKAGGMGSPLHFGNGTRLTVT.

CDR3 sequence: CASSLSASNQPQHF. CDR3 coding DNA: TGTGCCAGCAGTTTATCGGCTAGCAATCAGCCCCAGCATTTT. The chain combines TRBV27 with TRBJ1-5; D ambiguous. This CDR3 comprises 14 residues. V was cut by 0 bases and J by 0 bases, with 3 bases left in between. CDR1 is MNHEY, CDR2 SMNVEV, per germline (reference sequence).

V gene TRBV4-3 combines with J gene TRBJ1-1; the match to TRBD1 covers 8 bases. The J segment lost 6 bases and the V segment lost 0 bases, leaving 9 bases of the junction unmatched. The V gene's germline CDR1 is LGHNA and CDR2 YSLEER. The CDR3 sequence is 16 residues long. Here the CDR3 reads CASSQDFRGPRPEAFF. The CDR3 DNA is TGCGCCAGCAGCCAAGACTTCAGGGGGCCTAGGCCTGAAGCTTTCTTT.

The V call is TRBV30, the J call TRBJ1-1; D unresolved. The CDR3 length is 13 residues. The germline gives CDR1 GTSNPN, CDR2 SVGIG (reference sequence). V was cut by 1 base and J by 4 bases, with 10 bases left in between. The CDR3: CAWSGWGGTEAFF. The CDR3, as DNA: TGTGCCTGGAGTGGATGGGGAGGCACTGAAGCTTTCTTT.

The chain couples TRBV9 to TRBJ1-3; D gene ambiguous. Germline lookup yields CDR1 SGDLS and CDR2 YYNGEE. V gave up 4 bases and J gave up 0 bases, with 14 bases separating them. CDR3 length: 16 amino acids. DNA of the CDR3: TGTGCCAGCAGCCCGACGGTGACTAGCTCTGGAAACACCATATATTTT. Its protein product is CASSPTVTSSGNTIYF.

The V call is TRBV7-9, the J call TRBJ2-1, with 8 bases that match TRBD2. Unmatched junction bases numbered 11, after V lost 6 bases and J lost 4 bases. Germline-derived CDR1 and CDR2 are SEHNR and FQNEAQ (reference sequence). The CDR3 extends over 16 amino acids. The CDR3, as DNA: TGTGCCAGCAGTAACGCGGCGGGAGGTTTGTACAATGAGCAGTTCTTC. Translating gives CASSNAAGGLYNEQFF.

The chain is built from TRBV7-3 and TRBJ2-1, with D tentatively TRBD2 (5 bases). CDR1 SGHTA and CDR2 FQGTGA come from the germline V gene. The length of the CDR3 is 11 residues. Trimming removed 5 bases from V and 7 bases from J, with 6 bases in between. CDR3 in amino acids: CASSPGNEQFF. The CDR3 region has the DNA TGTGCCAGCAGCCCGGGGAATGAGCAGTTCTTC.

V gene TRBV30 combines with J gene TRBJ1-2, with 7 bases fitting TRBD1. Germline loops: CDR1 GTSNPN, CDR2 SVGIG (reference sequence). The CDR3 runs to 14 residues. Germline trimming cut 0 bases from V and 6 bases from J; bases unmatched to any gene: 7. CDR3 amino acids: CAWSVKGGYNGYTF. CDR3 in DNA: TGTGCCTGGAGTGTAAAAGGGGGCTATAATGGCTACACCTTC.

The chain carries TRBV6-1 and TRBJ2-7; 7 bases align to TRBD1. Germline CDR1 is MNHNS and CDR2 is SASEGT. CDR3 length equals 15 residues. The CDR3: CASSEIDKISRQGDV. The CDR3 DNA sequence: TGTGCCAGCAGTGAAATAGACAAGATTTCGCGGCAGGGGGATGTC.

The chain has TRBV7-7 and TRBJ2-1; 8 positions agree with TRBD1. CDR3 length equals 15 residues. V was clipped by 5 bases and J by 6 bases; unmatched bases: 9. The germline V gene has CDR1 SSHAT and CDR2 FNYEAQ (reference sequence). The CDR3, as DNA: TGTGCCAGCAGCATCGGAAGCACAGGGGGCAATGAGCAGTTCTTC. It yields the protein CASSIGSTGGNEQFF.

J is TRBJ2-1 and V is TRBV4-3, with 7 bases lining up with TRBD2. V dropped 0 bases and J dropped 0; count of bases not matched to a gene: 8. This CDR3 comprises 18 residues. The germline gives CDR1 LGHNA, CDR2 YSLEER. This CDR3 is CASSQDPAGTISYNEQFF. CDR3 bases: TGCGCCAGCAGCCAAGATCCCGCCGGGACTATCTCCTACAATGAGCAGTTCTTC.

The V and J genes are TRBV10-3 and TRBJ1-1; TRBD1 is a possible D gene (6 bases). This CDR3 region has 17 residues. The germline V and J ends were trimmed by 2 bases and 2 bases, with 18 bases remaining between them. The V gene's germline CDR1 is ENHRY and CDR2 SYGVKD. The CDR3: CAISEPGHLPGNTEAFF. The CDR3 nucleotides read TGTGCCATCAGTGAGCCGGGACACCTCCCGGGAAACACTGAAGCTTTCTTT.

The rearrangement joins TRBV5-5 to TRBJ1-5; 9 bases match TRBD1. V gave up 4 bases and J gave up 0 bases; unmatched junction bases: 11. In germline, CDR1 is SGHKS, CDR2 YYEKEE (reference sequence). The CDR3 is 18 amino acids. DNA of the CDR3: TGTGCCAGCAGCCGAAACCGGGACAGGGTCTATAGCAATCAGCCCCAGCATTTT. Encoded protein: CASSRNRDRVYSNQPQHF.

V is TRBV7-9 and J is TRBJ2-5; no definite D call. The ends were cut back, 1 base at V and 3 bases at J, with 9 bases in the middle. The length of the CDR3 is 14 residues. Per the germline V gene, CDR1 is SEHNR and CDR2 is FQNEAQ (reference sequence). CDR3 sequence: CASSLVGQKETQYF. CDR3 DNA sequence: TGTGCCAGCAGCTTAGTTGGTCAGAAAGAGACCCAGTACTTC.

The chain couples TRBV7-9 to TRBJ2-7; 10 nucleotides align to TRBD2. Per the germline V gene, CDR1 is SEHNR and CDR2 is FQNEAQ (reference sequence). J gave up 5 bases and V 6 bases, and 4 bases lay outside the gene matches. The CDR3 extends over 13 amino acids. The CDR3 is CASRTGLADEQYF. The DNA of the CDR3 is TGTGCCAGCAGGACCGGACTAGCGGACGAGCAGTACTTC.

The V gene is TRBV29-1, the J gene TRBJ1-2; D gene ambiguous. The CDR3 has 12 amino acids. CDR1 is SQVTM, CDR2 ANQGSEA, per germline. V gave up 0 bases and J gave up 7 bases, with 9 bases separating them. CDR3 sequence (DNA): TGCAGCGTTGAAGATTGGCAGGTTGGCTACACCTTC. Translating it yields CSVEDWQVGYTF. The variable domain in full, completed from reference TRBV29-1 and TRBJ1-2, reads SAVISQKPSRDICQRGTSLTIQCQVDSQVTMMFWYRQQPGQSLTLIATANQGSEATYESGFVIDKFPISRPNLTFSTLTVSNMSPEDSSIYLCSVEDWQVGYTFGSGTRLTVV.

The CDR3 nucleotides are TGTGCCACCAGCAGAGAGGTAGCGGGGCCGTACAATGAGCAGTTCTTC. Translated: CATSREVAGPYNEQFF. The J gene is TRBJ2-1, the V gene TRBV15; 8 positions match TRBD2. CDR3 length: 16 residues. The germline V gene encodes CDR1 LNHNV and CDR2 YYDKDF (reference sequence). The J segment lost 4 bases and the V segment lost 0 bases, leaving 5 bases of the junction unmatched.

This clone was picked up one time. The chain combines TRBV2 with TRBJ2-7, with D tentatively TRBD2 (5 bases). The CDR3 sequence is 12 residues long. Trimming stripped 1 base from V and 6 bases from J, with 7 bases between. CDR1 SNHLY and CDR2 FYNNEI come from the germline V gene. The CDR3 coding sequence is TGTGCCAGCAGTGAAGGGAGGAGCGAGCAGTACTTC. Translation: CASSEGRSEQYF.

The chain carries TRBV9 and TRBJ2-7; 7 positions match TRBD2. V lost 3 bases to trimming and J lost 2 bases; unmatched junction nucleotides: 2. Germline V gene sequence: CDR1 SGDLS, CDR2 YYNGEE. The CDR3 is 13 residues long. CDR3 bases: TGTGCCAGCAGCGCTAGCGGCACCTACGAGCAGTACTTC. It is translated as CASSASGTYEQYF.

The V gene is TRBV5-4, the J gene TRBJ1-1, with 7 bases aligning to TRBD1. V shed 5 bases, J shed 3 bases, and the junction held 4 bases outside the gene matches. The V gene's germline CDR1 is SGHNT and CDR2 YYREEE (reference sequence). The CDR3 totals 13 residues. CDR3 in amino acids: CASRGRGDTEAFF. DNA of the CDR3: TGTGCCAGCAGGGGCAGGGGGGACACTGAAGCTTTCTTT.

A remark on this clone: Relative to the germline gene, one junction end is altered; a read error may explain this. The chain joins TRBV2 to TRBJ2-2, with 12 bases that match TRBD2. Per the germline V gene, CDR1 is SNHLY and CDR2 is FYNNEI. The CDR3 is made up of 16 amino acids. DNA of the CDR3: TGTGCCAGCAGCGAAGGACTAGCGGGGCACACCGGGGAGCTGTTTTTT. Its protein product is CASSEGLAGHTGELFF.

The CDR3: CASSLGGNYEQYF. CDR3 sequence (DNA): TGCGCCAGCAGCTTGGGAGGGAACTACGAGCAGTACTTC. The gene calls are TRBV5-1 and TRBJ2-7; possible D gene TRBD2, 5 bases. Between the trimmed V and J ends, which lost 0 bases and 3 bases, there was a span of 7 bases. This CDR3 has 13 amino acids. Germline CDR1 is SGHRS and CDR2 is YFSETQ. The whole variable domain, remainder taken from reference TRBV5-1 and TRBJ2-7, is KAGVTQTPRYLIKTRGQQVTLSCSPISGHRSVSWYQQTPGQGLQFLFEYFSETQRNKGNFPGRFSGRQFSNSRSEMNVSTLELGDSALYLCASSLGGNYEQYFGPGTRLTVT.

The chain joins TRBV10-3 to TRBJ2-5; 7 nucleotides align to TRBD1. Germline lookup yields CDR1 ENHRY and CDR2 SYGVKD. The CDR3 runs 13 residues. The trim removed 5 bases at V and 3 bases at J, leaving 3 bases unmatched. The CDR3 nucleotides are TGTGCCATCAGTACTGGACAGGAAGAGACCCAGTACTTC. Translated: CAISTGQEETQYF.

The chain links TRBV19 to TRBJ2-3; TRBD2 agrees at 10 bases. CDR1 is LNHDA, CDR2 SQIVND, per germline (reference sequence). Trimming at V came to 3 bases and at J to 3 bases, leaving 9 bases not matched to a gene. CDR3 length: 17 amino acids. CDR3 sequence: CASSIPPLAGSTDTQYF. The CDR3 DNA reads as TGTGCCAGTAGTATCCCACCACTAGCGGGATCAACAGATACGCAGTATTTT. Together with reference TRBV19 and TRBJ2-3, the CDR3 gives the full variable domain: DGGITQSPKYLFRKEGQNVTLSCEQNLNHDAMYWYRQDPGQGLRLIYYSQIVNDFQKGDIAEGYSVSREKKESFPLTVTSAQKNPTAFYLCASSIPPLAGSTDTQYFGPGTRLTVL.

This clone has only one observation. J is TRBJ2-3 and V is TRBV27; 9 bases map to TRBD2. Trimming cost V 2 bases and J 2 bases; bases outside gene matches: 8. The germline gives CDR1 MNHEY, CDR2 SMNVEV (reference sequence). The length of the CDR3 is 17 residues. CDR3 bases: TGTGCCAGCAGTTTAGGACTCCAGCGGGGGGCCACAGATACGCAGTATTTT. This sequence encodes CASSLGLQRGATDTQYF.

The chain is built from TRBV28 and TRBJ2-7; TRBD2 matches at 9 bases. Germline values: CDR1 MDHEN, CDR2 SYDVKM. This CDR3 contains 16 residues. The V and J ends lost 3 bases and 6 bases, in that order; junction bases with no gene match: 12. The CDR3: CASSLVTVAGAREQYF. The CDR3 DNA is TGTGCCAGCAGTTTGGTAACGGTAGCGGGGGCTCGCGAGCAGTACTTC.

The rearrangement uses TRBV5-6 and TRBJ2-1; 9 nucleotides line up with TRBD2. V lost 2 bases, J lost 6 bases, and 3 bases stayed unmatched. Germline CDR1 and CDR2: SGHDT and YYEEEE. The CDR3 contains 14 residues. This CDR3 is CASSFAGGLNEQFF. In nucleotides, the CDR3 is TGTGCCAGCAGCTTCGCGGGGGGGCTCAATGAGCAGTTCTTC.

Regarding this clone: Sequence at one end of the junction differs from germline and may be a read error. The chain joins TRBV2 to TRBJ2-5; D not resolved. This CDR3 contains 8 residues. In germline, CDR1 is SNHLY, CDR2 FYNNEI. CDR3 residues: CASEIQYF. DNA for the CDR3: TGTGCCAGCGAGATCCAGTACTTC.

The CDR3 DNA reads TGTGCAAGTCGCCCTAGGCCCGACGAGCAGTACTTC. Amino acid sequence: CASRPRPDEQYF. This rearrangement joins TRBV12-2 to TRBJ2-7; the table's D call TRBD2 went unverified against the DNA. TRBV12-2 is a pseudogene. There are 12 residues in the CDR3.